This T cell receptor (beta chain) appears in the sequencing data of a study of blood T cell repertoires in COVID-19. Across the whole study: Some COVID-19 samples were acute and others convalescent; all came from the United States, Italy and Spain. Sources were T cells, B-cell-depleted T cells, or PBMCs; the material itself was cDNA or gDNA.

Source study methods: Reference gene primer amplification gave nucleated cell count estimates. TCRdb keeps only in-frame clones here, not all; method: immunoSEQ multiplex PCR. That table gives V, J and clone size, and the DNA gave D and trimming. The sample has a few hundred thousand clones, more than 75% seen once; the top ten hold 2.1%. The germline V gene encodes CDR1 SNHLY and CDR2 FYNNEI. V lost 1 base, J lost 1 base, and 11 bases lay in between. The CDR3 totals 16 residues. The chain carries TRBV2 and TRBJ1-5; D gene unclear. This sequence was found in a woman in her twenties or thirties who had recovered from COVID-19. Material for sequencing was peripheral blood. For the CDR3, the DNA is TGTGCCAGCAGTGAAGGAGGGCCGGGGAGCAATCAGCCCCAGCATTTT. Residues: CASSEGGPGSNQPQHF.